The rows below give T cell receptor beta chains drawn from one sample of a study of OX40 agonist ivuxolimab in advanced cancers. TCRdb's table, derived via immunoSEQ multiplex PCR, lists solely in-frame clones and lacks some. Among 65,000 to 75,000 clones, around 84% were seen once, and the ten largest hold about 0.83%. The sample consisted of CD4+ or CD8+ T cells sorted from blood, taken in a trial of the OX40 agonist ivuxolimab. The receptors were gathered from an adult with an advanced solid tumor such as melanoma, head and neck, liver or kidney cancer. CDR3s include the opening cysteine and the closing phenylalanine or tryptophan. The order of the fields is V gene, J gene, clone size, D gene, CDR3 DNA, CDR3 protein. D genes are given only for firm matches. The size entry is marked missing in some rows and otherwise reads once, few, many or a size class.

v_call: TRBV18
j_call: TRBJ2-7
clone_size: few
d_call: TRBD1
cdr3_nt: TGTGCCAGCTCCGCGACAGGGGGCTCCTACGAGCAGTACTTC
cdr3_aa: CASSATGGSYEQYF

v_call: TRBV7-2
j_call: TRBJ1-2
clone_size: NA
d_call: TRBD1
cdr3_nt: TGTGCCAGCAGCTTAGGACAGGGGAGGTACTATGGCTACACCTTC
cdr3_aa: CASSLGQGRYYGYTF

v_call: TRBV19
j_call: TRBJ2-1
clone_size: NA
d_call: NA
cdr3_nt: TGTGCCAGTAGTATTCTCAGGACGGTCAATGAGCAGTTCTTC
cdr3_aa: CASSILRTVNEQFF

v_call: TRBV30
j_call: TRBJ1-1
clone_size: NA
d_call: NA
cdr3_nt: TGTGCCTGGGAATTAGGGGGCACTGAAGCTTTCTTT
cdr3_aa: CAWELGGTEAFF

v_call: TRBV5-4
j_call: TRBJ2-5
clone_size: NA
d_call: TRBD1
cdr3_nt: TGTGCCAGCAGCCCGGGGGGACAGGGTGAGACCCAGTACTTC
cdr3_aa: CASSPGGQGETQYF

v_call: TRBV5-4
j_call: TRBJ2-7
clone_size: NA
d_call: TRBD2
cdr3_nt: TGTGCCAGCAGCCCCGGGACTAGCGGGAGTGGGGGACTGAGGGAGCAGTACTTC
cdr3_aa: CASSPGTSGSGGLREQYF

v_call: TRBV5-4
j_call: TRBJ2-7
clone_size: NA
d_call: TRBD1
cdr3_nt: TGTGCCAGCAGCGGGCAGGGGGTTTACGAGCAGTACTTC
cdr3_aa: CASSGQGVYEQYF

v_call: TRBV6-5
j_call: TRBJ1-2
clone_size: NA
d_call: NA
cdr3_nt: TGTGCCAGCAGTTACACGGATTCAAACTATGGCTACACCTTC
cdr3_aa: CASSYTDSNYGYTF

v_call: TRBV2
j_call: TRBJ2-5
clone_size: NA
d_call: TRBD2
cdr3_nt: TGTGCCGGGGGACTAGCGGGGGCCCAAGAGACCCAGTACTTC
cdr3_aa: CAGGLAGAQETQYF

v_call: TRBV19
j_call: TRBJ1-2
clone_size: NA
d_call: NA
cdr3_nt: TGTGCCAGTAGTATAGAGGGGGTAGTTAACTATGGCTACACCTTC
cdr3_aa: CASSIEGVVNYGYTF

v_call: TRBV7-9
j_call: TRBJ2-1
clone_size: NA
d_call: TRBD2
cdr3_nt: TGTGCCAGCAGCACCACGCCTAGCGGGGGGTTCTATGAGCAGTTCTTC
cdr3_aa: CASSTTPSGGFYEQFF

v_call: TRBV18
j_call: TRBJ2-7
clone_size: NA
d_call: NA
cdr3_nt: TGTGCCAGCTCACCAAATGGCGGGGAGAGCTCCTACGAGCAGTACTTC
cdr3_aa: CASSPNGGESSYEQYF

v_call: TRBV7-6
j_call: TRBJ2-7
clone_size: NA
d_call: TRBD1
cdr3_nt: TGTGCCAGCAGCTCCCGGACAGGGAGCTACGAGCAGTACTTC
cdr3_aa: CASSSRTGSYEQYF

v_call: TRBV5-5
j_call: TRBJ2-4
clone_size: NA
d_call: NA
cdr3_nt: TGTGCCAGCAGCTCAGGGGCCAAAAACATTCAGTACTTC
cdr3_aa: CASSSGAKNIQYF

v_call: TRBV1
j_call: TRBJ2-1
clone_size: once
d_call: NA
cdr3_nt: TGCACCAGCGGCCGTGGGCCTGAGCAGTTCTTC
cdr3_aa: CTSGRGPEQFF

v_call: TRBV19
j_call: TRBJ1-3
clone_size: NA
d_call: NA
cdr3_nt: TGTGCCAGTAGAGATATTTTGGGACTGCTACGCTCTGGAAACACCATATATTTT
cdr3_aa: CASRDILGLLRSGNTIYF

v_call: TRBV5-1
j_call: TRBJ1-2
clone_size: NA
d_call: NA
cdr3_nt: TGCGCCAGCAGCTTGCCACAGGGCAACTATGGCTACACCTTC
cdr3_aa: CASSLPQGNYGYTF

v_call: TRBV5-1
j_call: TRBJ1-2
clone_size: NA
d_call: TRBD1
cdr3_nt: TGCGCCAGCAGCTGGGACGGGACAGCCAACTATGGCTACACCTTC
cdr3_aa: CASSWDGTANYGYTF

v_call: TRBV28
j_call: TRBJ1-5
clone_size: once
d_call: TRBD1
cdr3_nt: TGTGCCAGCAGTTTGGGACAGGTGAATAATCAGCCCCAGCATTTT
cdr3_aa: CASSLGQVNNQPQHF

v_call: TRBV5-1
j_call: TRBJ2-3
clone_size: NA
d_call: NA
cdr3_nt: TGCGCCAGCAGCACCCGGGCCACGGCCGGTACGCAGTATTTT
cdr3_aa: CASSTRATAGTQYF

v_call: TRBV5-1
j_call: TRBJ2-7
clone_size: NA
d_call: TRBD2
cdr3_nt: TGCGCCAGCAGCTTGGGATCTAGCGGGAGAGAGCAGTACTTC
cdr3_aa: CASSLGSSGREQYF

v_call: TRBV4-2
j_call: TRBJ1-3
clone_size: NA
d_call: TRBD1
cdr3_nt: TGTGCCAGCAGCCAAGAGACAGGGTCTGGAAACACCATATATTTT
cdr3_aa: CASSQETGSGNTIYF

v_call: TRBV11-3
j_call: TRBJ2-3
clone_size: NA
d_call: TRBD2
cdr3_nt: TGTGCCAGCAGCTTAGTACTCACTAGCGGGAGGACAGATACGCAGTATTTT
cdr3_aa: CASSLVLTSGRTDTQYF

v_call: TRBV9
j_call: TRBJ2-1
clone_size: NA
d_call: TRBD2
cdr3_nt: TGTGCCAGCAGCTTCTCGACTAGCTTCAATGAGCAGTTCTTC
cdr3_aa: CASSFSTSFNEQFF

v_call: TRBV11-2
j_call: TRBJ1-2
clone_size: NA
d_call: TRBD1
cdr3_nt: TGTGCCAGCAGCACAGGGGCCTATGGCTACACCTTC
cdr3_aa: CASSTGAYGYTF

v_call: TRBV11-3
j_call: TRBJ2-7
clone_size: NA
d_call: NA
cdr3_nt: TGTGCCAGCAGCTTAGGTAGCTACGAGCAGTACTTC
cdr3_aa: CASSLGSYEQYF

v_call: TRBV10-2
j_call: TRBJ2-2
clone_size: NA
d_call: NA
cdr3_nt: TGCGCCAGCAGTGAGGCCGCGCTAGGGGAGCTGTTTTTT
cdr3_aa: CASSEAALGELFF

v_call: TRBV28
j_call: TRBJ2-2
clone_size: NA
d_call: TRBD1
cdr3_nt: TGTGCCAGCATCACGGGACAGGGGAACACCGGGGAGCTGTTTTTT
cdr3_aa: CASITGQGNTGELFF

v_call: TRBV6-1
j_call: TRBJ2-7
clone_size: NA
d_call: NA
cdr3_nt: TGTGCCAGCACGTTCTCCAGTCACGAGCAGTACTTC
cdr3_aa: CASTFSSHEQYF

v_call: TRBV11-3
j_call: TRBJ1-3
clone_size: NA
d_call: NA
cdr3_nt: TGTGCCAGCAGCTTAGAAACGGGAAACACCATATATTTT
cdr3_aa: CASSLETGNTIYF

v_call: TRBV6-6
j_call: TRBJ1-5
clone_size: NA
d_call: NA
cdr3_nt: TGTGCCAGCAGTACCAATAGCAATCAGCCCCAGCATTTT
cdr3_aa: CASSTNSNQPQHF

v_call: TRBV6-5
j_call: TRBJ1-6
clone_size: NA
d_call: NA
cdr3_nt: TGTGCCAGCAGCATGGGACAAGGGGATTCACCCCTCCACTTT
cdr3_aa: CASSMGQGDSPLHF

v_call: TRBV14
j_call: TRBJ2-4
clone_size: NA
d_call: TRBD1
cdr3_nt: TGTGCCAGCAGCCAAGGGACAGGGGCTATGAGGGGCAAAAACATTCAGTACTTC
cdr3_aa: CASSQGTGAMRGKNIQYF

v_call: TRBV6-4
j_call: TRBJ1-2
clone_size: NA
d_call: TRBD1
cdr3_nt: TGTGCCAGCAGCCCCGACAGGGGAATAAACTATGGCTACACCTTC
cdr3_aa: CASSPDRGINYGYTF

v_call: TRBV7-3
j_call: TRBJ2-3
clone_size: NA
d_call: NA
cdr3_nt: TGTGCCAGCAGCTTACAAGGACACCCAGATACGCAGTATTTT
cdr3_aa: CASSLQGHPDTQYF

v_call: TRBV5-5
j_call: TRBJ1-3
clone_size: NA
d_call: NA
cdr3_nt: TGTGCCAGCAGCCCCAATCCCCCAGGAAACACCATATATTTT
cdr3_aa: CASSPNPPGNTIYF